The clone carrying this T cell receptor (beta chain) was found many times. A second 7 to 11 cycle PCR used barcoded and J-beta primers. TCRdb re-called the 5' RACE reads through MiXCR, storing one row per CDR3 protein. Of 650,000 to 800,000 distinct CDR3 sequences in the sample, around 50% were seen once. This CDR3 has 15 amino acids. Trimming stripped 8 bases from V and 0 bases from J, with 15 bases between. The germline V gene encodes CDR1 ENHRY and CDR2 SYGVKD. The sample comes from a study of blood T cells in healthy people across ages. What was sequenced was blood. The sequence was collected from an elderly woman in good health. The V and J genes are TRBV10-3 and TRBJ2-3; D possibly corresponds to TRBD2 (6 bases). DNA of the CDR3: TGTGCCATCCTTAGGGAGGATACTAGCACAGATACGCAGTATTTT. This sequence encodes CAILREDTSTDTQYF.